This T cell receptor beta chain was observed in a study of shared clonotypes between healthy human individuals. Study-wide results and caveats: Larger estimated richness was generally recorded for naive subsets relative to memory subsets. A few donors had around 5.2% of their naive CD4 clonotypes in common.

Here immunoSEQ multiplex PCR was the method, and the copy in TCRdb shows in-frame clones only, minus some. The sample lists roughly 2,000,000 clones, around 96% occurring once. CD8 cells regarded as naive lacked CD45RO, were positively chosen for CCR7, and omitted terminally differentiated effector memory CD45RA+ cells. With 0 bases removed from V and 1 base from J, the gap between germline ends came to 10 bases. The CDR3 covers 15 residues. Germline CDR1 reads SGHDT; CDR2 reads YYEEEE. With respect to this clone: Its antigen remains unknown.

The sample consisted of naive CD8+ T cells sorted from blood. This chain uses TRBV5-6 with TRBJ1-2, with D hard to call. The TCR was taken from a man between 18 and 35 years old in good health. The CDR3 is CASSLEGSFNYGYTF. CDR3 sequence (DNA): TGTGCCAGCAGCTTGGAGGGCAGTTTTAACTATGGCTACACCTTC.